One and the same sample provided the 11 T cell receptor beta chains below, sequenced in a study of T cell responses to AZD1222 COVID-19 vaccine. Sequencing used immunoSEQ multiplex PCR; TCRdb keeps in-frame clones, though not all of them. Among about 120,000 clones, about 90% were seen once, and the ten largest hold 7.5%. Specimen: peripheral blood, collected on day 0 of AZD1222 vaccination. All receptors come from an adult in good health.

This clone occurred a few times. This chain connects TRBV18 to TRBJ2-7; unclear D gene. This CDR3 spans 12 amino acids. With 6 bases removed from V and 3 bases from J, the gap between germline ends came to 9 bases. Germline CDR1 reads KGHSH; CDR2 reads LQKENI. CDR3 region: CASSLYSYEQYF. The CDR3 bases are TGTGCCAGCTCCCTGTACAGCTACGAGCAGTACTTC. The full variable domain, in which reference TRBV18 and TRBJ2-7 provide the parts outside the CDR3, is NAGVMQNPRHLVRRRGQEARLRCSPMKGHSHVYWYRQLPEEGLKFMVYLQKENIIDESGMPKERFSAEFPKEGPSILRIQQVVRGDSAAYFCASSLYSYEQYFGPGTRLTVT.

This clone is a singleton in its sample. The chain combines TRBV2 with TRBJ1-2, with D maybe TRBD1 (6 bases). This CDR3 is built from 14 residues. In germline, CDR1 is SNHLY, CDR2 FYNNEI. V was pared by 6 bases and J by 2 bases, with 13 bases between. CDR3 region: CASSGQTFNYGYTF. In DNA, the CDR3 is TGTGCCAGCAGCGGACAGACCTTCAACTATGGCTACACCTTC.

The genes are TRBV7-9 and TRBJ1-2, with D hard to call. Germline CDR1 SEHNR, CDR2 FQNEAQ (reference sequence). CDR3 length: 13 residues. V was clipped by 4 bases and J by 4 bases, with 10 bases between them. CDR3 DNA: TGTGCCAGCAGCTCCGGGCGTGGCTATGGCTACACCTTC. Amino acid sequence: CASSSGRGYGYTF.

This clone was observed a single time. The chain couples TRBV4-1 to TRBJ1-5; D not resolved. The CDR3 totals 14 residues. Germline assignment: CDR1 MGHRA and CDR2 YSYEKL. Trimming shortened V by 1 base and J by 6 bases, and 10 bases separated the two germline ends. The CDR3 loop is CASSQGADPQPQHF. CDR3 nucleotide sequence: TGCGCCAGCAGCCAAGGGGCAGATCCTCAGCCCCAGCATTTT.

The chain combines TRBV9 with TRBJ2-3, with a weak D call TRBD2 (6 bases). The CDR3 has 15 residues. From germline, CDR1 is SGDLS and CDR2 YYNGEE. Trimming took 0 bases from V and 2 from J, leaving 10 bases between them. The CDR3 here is CASSVGGEYTDTQYF. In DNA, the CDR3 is TGTGCCAGCAGCGTAGGGGGGGAGTACACAGATACGCAGTATTTT. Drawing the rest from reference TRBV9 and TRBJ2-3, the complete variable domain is DSGVTQTPKHLITATGQRVTLRCSPRSGDLSVYWYQQSLDQGLQFLIQYYNGEERAKGNILERFSAQQFPDLHSELNLSSLELGDSALYFCASSVGGEYTDTQYFGPGTRLTVL.

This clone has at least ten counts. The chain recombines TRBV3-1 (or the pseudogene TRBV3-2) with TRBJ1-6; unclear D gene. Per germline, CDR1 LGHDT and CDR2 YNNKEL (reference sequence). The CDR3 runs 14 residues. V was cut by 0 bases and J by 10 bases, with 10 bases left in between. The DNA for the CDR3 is TGTGCCAGCAGCCAAGATCCGGTTGGCTCACCCCTCCACTTT. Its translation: CASSQDPVGSPLHF.

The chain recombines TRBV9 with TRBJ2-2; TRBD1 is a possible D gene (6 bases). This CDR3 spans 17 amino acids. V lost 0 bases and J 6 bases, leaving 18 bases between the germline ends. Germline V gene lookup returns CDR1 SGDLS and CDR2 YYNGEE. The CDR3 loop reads CASSVAMGSPGAGELFF. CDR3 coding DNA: TGTGCCAGCAGCGTAGCTATGGGTAGCCCAGGGGCCGGGGAGCTGTTTTTT.

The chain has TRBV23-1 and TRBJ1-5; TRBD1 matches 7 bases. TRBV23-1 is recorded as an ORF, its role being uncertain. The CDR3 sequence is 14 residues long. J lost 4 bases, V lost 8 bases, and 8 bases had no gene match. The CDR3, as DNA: TGCGCCAGCGGAACAGGGGTGCGGAATCAGCCCCAGCATTTT. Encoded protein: CASGTGVRNQPQHF.

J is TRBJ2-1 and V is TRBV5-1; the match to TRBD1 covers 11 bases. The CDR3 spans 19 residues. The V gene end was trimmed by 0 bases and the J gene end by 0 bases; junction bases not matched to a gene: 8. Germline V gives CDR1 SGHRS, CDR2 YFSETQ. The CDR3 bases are TGCGCCAGCAGCTTGGCCGGGACAGGGGGAGGGAGCTCCTACAATGAGCAGTTCTTC. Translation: CASSLAGTGGGSSYNEQFF.

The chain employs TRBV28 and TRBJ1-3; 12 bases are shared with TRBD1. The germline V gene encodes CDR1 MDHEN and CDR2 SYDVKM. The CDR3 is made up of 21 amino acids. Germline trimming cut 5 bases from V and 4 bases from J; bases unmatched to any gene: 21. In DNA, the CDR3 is TGTGCCAGCAGTCCTCGTAGCTCCGGGACAGGGGGCTATCGACGAGGAAACACCATATATTTT. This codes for CASSPRSSGTGGYRRGNTIYF. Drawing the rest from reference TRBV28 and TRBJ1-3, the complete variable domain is DVKVTQSSRYLVKRTGEKVFLECVQDMDHENMFWYRQDPGLGLRLIYFSYDVKMKEKGDIPEGYSVSREKKERFSLILESASTNQTSMYLCASSPRSSGTGGYRRGNTIYFGEGSWLTVV.

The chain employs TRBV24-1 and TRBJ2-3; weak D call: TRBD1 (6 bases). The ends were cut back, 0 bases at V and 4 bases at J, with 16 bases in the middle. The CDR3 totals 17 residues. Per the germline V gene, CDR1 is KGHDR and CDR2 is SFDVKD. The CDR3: CATSDLPGGGYADTQYF. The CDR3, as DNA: TGTGCCACCAGTGATTTGCCTGGGGGCGGGTATGCAGATACGCAGTATTTT.